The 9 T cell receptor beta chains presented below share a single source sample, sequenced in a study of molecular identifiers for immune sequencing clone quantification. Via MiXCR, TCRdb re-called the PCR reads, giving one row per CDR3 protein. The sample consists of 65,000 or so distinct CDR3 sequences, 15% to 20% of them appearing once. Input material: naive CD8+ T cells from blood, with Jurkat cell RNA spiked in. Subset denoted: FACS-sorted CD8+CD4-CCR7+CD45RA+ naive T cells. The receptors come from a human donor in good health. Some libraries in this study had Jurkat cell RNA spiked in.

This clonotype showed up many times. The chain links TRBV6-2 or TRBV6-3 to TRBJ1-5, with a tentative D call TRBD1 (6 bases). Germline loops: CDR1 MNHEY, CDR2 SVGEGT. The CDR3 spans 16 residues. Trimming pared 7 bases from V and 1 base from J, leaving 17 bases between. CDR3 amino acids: CASTNRAGVSNQPQHF. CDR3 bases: TGTGCCAGCACCAACAGGGCAGGGGTCAGCAATCAGCCCCAGCATTTT.

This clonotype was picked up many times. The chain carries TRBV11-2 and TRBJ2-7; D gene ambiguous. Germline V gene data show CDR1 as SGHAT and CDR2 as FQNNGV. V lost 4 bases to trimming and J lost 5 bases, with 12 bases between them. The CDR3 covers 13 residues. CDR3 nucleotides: TGTGCCAGCAGCTCCCCCCGGAGCGACGAGCAGTACTTC. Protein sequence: CASSSPRSDEQYF.

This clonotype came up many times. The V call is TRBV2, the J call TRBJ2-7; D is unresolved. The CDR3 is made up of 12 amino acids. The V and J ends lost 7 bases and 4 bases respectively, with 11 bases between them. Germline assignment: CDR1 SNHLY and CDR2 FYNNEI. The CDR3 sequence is CASIGRRYEQYF. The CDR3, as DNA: TGTGCCAGCATTGGGCGAAGATACGAGCAGTACTTC.

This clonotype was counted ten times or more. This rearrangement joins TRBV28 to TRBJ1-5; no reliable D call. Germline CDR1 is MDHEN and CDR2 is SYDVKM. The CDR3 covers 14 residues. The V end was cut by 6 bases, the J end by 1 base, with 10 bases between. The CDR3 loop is CASSQEGSNQPQHF. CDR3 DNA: TGTGCCAGCAGCCAAGAAGGCAGCAATCAGCCCCAGCATTTT.

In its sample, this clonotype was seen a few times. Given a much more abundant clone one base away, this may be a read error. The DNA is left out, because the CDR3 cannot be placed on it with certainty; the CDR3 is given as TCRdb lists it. CDR3 protein: CASSAVGVGTDTRYF. This chain uses TRBV7-9 with TRBJ2-3; the table's D call of TRBD1 was not tested on the DNA. Per the germline V gene, CDR1 is SEHNR and CDR2 is FQNEAQ (reference sequence). The CDR3 adds up to 15 amino acids, both ends counted.

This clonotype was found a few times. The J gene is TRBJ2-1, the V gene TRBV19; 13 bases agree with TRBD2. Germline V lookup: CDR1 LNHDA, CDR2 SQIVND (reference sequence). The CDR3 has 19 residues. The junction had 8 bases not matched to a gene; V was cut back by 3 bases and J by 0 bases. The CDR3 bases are TGTGCCAGTAGTATCTGGACTAGCGGGAGAAGTGGCTCCTACAATGAGCAGTTCTTC. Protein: CASSIWTSGRSGSYNEQFF. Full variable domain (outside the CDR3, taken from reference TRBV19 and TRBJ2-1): DGGITQSPKYLFRKEGQNVTLSCEQNLNHDAMYWYRQDPGQGLRLIYYSQIVNDFQKGDIAEGYSVSREKKESFPLTVTSAQKNPTAFYLCASSIWTSGRSGSYNEQFFGPGTRLTVL.

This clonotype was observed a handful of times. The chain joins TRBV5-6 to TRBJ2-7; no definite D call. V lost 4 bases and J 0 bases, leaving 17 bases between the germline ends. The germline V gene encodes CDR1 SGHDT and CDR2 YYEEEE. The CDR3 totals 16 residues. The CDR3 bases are TGTGCCAGCAGCCGTACGGCGGACCAACTCTCCTACGAGCAGTACTTC. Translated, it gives CASSRTADQLSYEQYF.

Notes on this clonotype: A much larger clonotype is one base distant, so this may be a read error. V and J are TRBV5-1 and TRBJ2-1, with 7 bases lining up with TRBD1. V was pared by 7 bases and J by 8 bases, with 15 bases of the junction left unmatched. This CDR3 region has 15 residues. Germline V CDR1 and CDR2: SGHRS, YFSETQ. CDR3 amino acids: CASSGGGGPSDEQFF. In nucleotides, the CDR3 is TGCGCCAGCTCAGGGGGTGGCGGGCCCTCCGATGAGCAGTTCTTC.

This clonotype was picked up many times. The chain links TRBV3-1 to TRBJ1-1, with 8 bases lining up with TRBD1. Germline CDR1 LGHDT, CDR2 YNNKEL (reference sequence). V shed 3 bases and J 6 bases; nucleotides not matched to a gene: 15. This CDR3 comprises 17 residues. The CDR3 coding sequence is TGTGCCAGCAGCCACTACTCGAACCAGGGGGCAAGGGCTGAAGCTTTCTTT. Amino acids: CASSHYSNQGARAEAFF.